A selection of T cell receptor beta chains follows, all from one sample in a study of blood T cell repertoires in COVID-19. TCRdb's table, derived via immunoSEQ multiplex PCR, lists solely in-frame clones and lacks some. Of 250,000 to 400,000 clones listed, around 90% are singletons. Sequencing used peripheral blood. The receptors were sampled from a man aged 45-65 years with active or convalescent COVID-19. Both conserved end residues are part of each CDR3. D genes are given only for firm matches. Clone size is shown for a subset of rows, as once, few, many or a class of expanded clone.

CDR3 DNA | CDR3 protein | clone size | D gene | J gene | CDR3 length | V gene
TGTGCCAGCAGTTTACTAGCGGGGACCTACAATGAGCAGTTCTTC | CASSLLAGTYNEQFF | . | TRBD2 | TRBJ2-1 | 15 | TRBV28
TGTGCCAGCAGCTTCCGGACAGGGTATACAGATACGCAGTATTTT | CASSFRTGYTDTQYF | . | TRBD1 | TRBJ2-3 | 15 | TRBV13
TGTGCCTGGAGTCGGGGGACCGCTCGGAATTCACCCCTCCACTTT | CAWSRGTARNSPLHF | . | . | TRBJ1-6 | 15 | TRBV30
TGCAGCGTCCGGGTTTCCTACGAGCAGTACTTC | CSVRVSYEQYF | . | . | TRBJ2-7 | 11 | TRBV29-1
TGTGCCAGCAGCTCGATAGGACAGGGCCGCACAGATACGCAGTATTTT | CASSSIGQGRTDTQYF | . | TRBD1 | TRBJ2-3 | 16 | TRBV7-8
TGTGCCAGCATCCGGGACAGGCCTAATCAGCCCCAGCATTTT | CASIRDRPNQPQHF | few | TRBD1 | TRBJ1-5 | 14 | TRBV28
TGTGCCAGCCGAGGGAACAGGGGTTCGGCCCAAGAGACCCAGTACTTC | CASRGNRGSAQETQYF | few | TRBD1 | TRBJ2-5 | 16 | TRBV11-2
TGTGCCAGCAGCCAAGCTAGCGTCTACGAGCAGTACTTC | CASSQASVYEQYF | once | . | TRBJ2-7 | 13 | TRBV3-1/TRBV3-2
TGTGCCAGCAGTCCCTGGGGTGTGAAGGCTCAGGGCGAGCAGTACTTC | CASSPWGVKAQGEQYF | . | . | TRBJ2-7 | 16 | TRBV28
TGCGCCAGCAGCACGCGGACTAGCGGGGGGGCAGATACGCAGTATTTT | CASSTRTSGGADTQYF | . | TRBD2 | TRBJ2-3 | 16 | TRBV5-1
TGCGCCAGCAGCTTGTGGTTGTGGGGCGGAGCTGGCTACACCTTC | CASSLWLWGGAGYTF | . | . | TRBJ1-2 | 15 | TRBV5-1
TGTGCCAGCAGTAGTTCAGGGGGAACGCAGTATTTT | CASSSSGGTQYF | once | TRBD1 | TRBJ2-3 | 12 | TRBV7-3
TGTGCCAGCTCACCACAAAGGGGTGGGGAGACCCAGTACTTC | CASSPQRGGETQYF | . | . | TRBJ2-5 | 14 | TRBV18
TGTGCCAGCAGTGAGGGACAGGACCAAGAGACCCAGTACTTC | CASSEGQDQETQYF | . | TRBD1 | TRBJ2-5 | 14 | TRBV25-1
TGTGCCAGCAGCCGGACTAGCGGGAGTAATGAGCAGTTCTTC | CASSRTSGSNEQFF | . | TRBD2 | TRBJ2-1 | 14 | TRBV7-9
TGTGCCTGGAGTGTAGGGGCCACTGAAGCTTTCTTT | CAWSVGATEAFF | . | . | TRBJ1-1 | 12 | TRBV30
TGTGCCAGCAGCTCACGCGGGGCAGGGTTAGAATCAGATGGCTACACCTTC | CASSSRGAGLESDGYTF | once | . | TRBJ1-2 | 17 | TRBV7-6
TGTGCCAGCAGATCGGGGGGTCTTCAGTACTTC | CASRSGGLQYF | . | TRBD2 | TRBJ2-4 | 11 | TRBV2
TGCAGCGTCCAGGTCCAACGCGAAGAGACCCAGTACTTC | CSVQVQREETQYF | . | . | TRBJ2-5 | 13 | TRBV29-1
TGTGCCACCAGTGATTCACCGGGACAGGCGACCGGCTACACCTTC | CATSDSPGQATGYTF | . | TRBD1 | TRBJ1-2 | 15 | TRBV24-1
TGTGCCAGCTCACCCCCAGGGTCCTATGGCTACACCTTC | CASSPPGSYGYTF | . | . | TRBJ1-2 | 13 | TRBV18
TGTGCCAGCAGGGGAGACAGGGCGGGGACTGAAGCTTTCTTT | CASRGDRAGTEAFF | few | TRBD1 | TRBJ1-1 | 14 | TRBV2
TGTGCCAGGGGACAGGTGGATGGCTACACCTTC | CARGQVDGYTF | . | TRBD1 | TRBJ1-2 | 11 | TRBV14
TGCGCCAGCAGCTTGGCCTTTGGTAGCGCGGAAGAGACCCAGTACTTC | CASSLAFGSAEETQYF | . | . | TRBJ2-5 | 16 | TRBV5-1
TGTGCCAGCAGCCACAAAAGGGTCGACTACCTTCTAACCAATGAGCAGTTCTTC | CASSHKRVDYLLTNEQFF | once | . | TRBJ2-1 | 18 | TRBV14
TGTGCCACGGGGGGACCATCTGGGGCCAACGTCCTGACTTTC | CATGGPSGANVLTF | once | TRBD2 | TRBJ2-6 | 14 | TRBV6-5
TGTGCCACCAGCAGATCCCGGGGTAGTTATCAGCCCCAGCATTTT | CATSRSRGSYQPQHF | once | . | TRBJ1-5 | 15 | TRBV15
TGTGCCAGTAGTATGCTAGGACAGCCCCAGCATTTT | CASSMLGQPQHF | . | . | TRBJ1-5 | 12 | TRBV19
TGTGCCAGCAGTTACTCGAAGGGGATCTACACCTTC | CASSYSKGIYTF | once | . | TRBJ1-2 | 12 | TRBV6-5
TGTGCCAGCAGCTCCCTCCGCGGAAGCTACAATGAGCAGTTCTTC | CASSSLRGSYNEQFF | . | . | TRBJ2-1 | 15 | TRBV11-1
TGTGCCAGCAGCCCCACAGGGGGCTATTTTACAGATACGCAGTATTTT | CASSPTGGYFTDTQYF | . | TRBD1 | TRBJ2-3 | 16 | TRBV7-7
TGTGCCAGCAGTTATGGTGATCAGGCCCAGCATTTT | CASSYGDQAQHF | . | . | TRBJ1-5 | 12 | TRBV12-3/TRBV12-4
TGTGCCAGCAGCTTAGCGGCTAGCAATGAGCAGTTCTTC | CASSLAASNEQFF | . | . | TRBJ2-1 | 13 | TRBV7-8
TGTGCCAGTAGTATAAGGAAACTAGCGGGGGGGAGCTCCTACAATGAGCAGTTCTTC | CASSIRKLAGGSSYNEQFF | . | TRBD2 | TRBJ2-1 | 19 | TRBV19